These 20 T cell receptor beta chains were all obtained from the same sample, sequenced in a study of blood T cell repertoires in COVID-19. Some clones are missing from TCRdb's copy, which holds only in-frame ones; the method was immunoSEQ multiplex PCR. Here the sample spans 55,000 to 80,000 clones, around 82% being singletons. Sequenced: peripheral blood. All receptors come from an elderly man with active COVID-19.

The chain links TRBV6-4 to TRBJ2-5; possible D gene TRBD1, 5 bases. The CDR3 has 18 amino acids. Between the trimmed V and J ends, which lost 0 bases and 0 bases, there was a span of 17 bases. Per the germline V gene, CDR1 is MRHNA and CDR2 is SNTAGT. This chain's CDR3 is CASSDSLLEQVNQETQYF. The CDR3 nucleotides are TGTGCCAGCAGTGACTCGTTGTTGGAACAGGTGAACCAAGAGACCCAGTACTTC.

V is TRBV24-1 and J is TRBJ1-2, with 7 bases fitting TRBD1. With 10 bases clipped from V and 4 bases from J, the junction kept 8 bases outside the gene matches. Germline assignment: CDR1 KGHDR and CDR2 SFDVKD. CDR3 size: 13 residues. The CDR3 DNA sequence: TGTGCCACTCAGGGGGGTTCGGTCTATGGCTACACCTTC. As protein: CATQGGSVYGYTF.

CDR3 sequence reads: CASSQPLRGANTGELFF. In DNA, the CDR3 is TGCGCCAGCAGCCAACCTCTTCGGGGTGCTAACACCGGGGAGCTGTTTTTT. This chain links TRBV4-1 with TRBJ2-2, with D possibly being TRBD2 (5 bases). Germline-derived CDR1 and CDR2 are MGHRA and YSYEKL. V lost 2 bases to trimming and J lost 2 bases, with 15 bases between them. CDR3 size: 17 residues.

This clone was seen a few times. This sequence joins TRBV19 and TRBJ1-1; 7 bases are shared with TRBD1. V lost 6 bases to trimming and J lost 7 bases; unmatched junction nucleotides: 8. The CDR3 loop spans 13 amino acids. CDR1 is LNHDA, CDR2 SQIVND, per germline (reference sequence). The DNA for the CDR3 is TGTGCCAGTAGCCGTGACAGGGCCAATGAAGCTTTCTTT. Residues: CASSRDRANEAFF.

This clone is a singleton in its sample. V usage is TRBV6-2 or TRBV6-3 and J usage is TRBJ2-7, with TRBD1 identical over 7 bases. V shed 2 bases, J shed 5 bases, and the junction held 9 bases outside the gene matches. The CDR3 runs 15 residues. From germline, CDR1 is MNHEY and CDR2 SVGEGT. This CDR3 reads CASSYGNPGQNEQYF. DNA of the CDR3: TGTGCCAGCAGTTACGGGAACCCGGGACAGAACGAGCAGTACTTC.

The chain links TRBV5-1 to TRBJ2-3; 10 bases line up with TRBD2. Germline CDR1 and CDR2: SGHRS and YFSETQ. This CDR3 spans 15 amino acids. With V trimmed by 4 bases and J by 6 bases, 8 bases remained unmatched. For the CDR3, the DNA is TGCGCCAGCAGCCCCCAAGCGGGGGGGCCTGATACGCAGTATTTT. Translation: CASSPQAGGPDTQYF. Complete variable domain (other parts from reference TRBV5-1 and TRBJ2-3): KAGVTQTPRYLIKTRGQQVTLSCSPISGHRSVSWYQQTPGQGLQFLFEYFSETQRNKGNFPGRFSGRQFSNSRSEMNVSTLELGDSALYLCASSPQAGGPDTQYFGPGTRLTVL.

The chain is built from TRBV7-2 and TRBJ2-1; 13 bases agree with TRBD2. CDR1 SGHTA and CDR2 FQGNSA come from the germline V gene. V shed 3 bases, J shed 7 bases, and the junction held 6 bases outside the gene matches. The CDR3 contains 16 residues. CDR3 in amino acids: CASSFGLAGVENEQFF. The CDR3 nucleotides are TGTGCCAGCAGCTTCGGACTAGCGGGAGTTGAAAATGAGCAGTTCTTC.

This chain joins TRBV12-3 or TRBV12-4 and TRBJ1-2; D unclear. Deletions cut 7 bases from V and 4 bases from J, with 13 bases between. The CDR3 totals 13 residues. The DNA for the CDR3 is TGTGCCAGCACCGAGACACCTCGCTATGGCTACACCTTC. Protein sequence: CASTETPRYGYTF.

The V and J genes are TRBV3-1 (or the pseudogene TRBV3-2) and TRBJ2-7, with 10 bases matching TRBD1. The CDR3 length is 15 residues. V lost 1 base to trimming and J lost 3 bases; unmatched junction nucleotides: 3. The V gene's germline CDR1 is LGHDT and CDR2 YNNKEL (reference sequence). The CDR3 nucleotides are TGTGCCAGCAGCCAAGTCCGGACAGGGGGCTACGAGCAGTACTTC. Translating gives CASSQVRTGGYEQYF.

The genes are TRBV6-5 and TRBJ2-3, with D maybe TRBD1 (6 bases). Germline CDR1 reads MNHEY; CDR2 reads SVGAGI. The CDR3 totals 13 residues. V dropped 7 bases and J dropped 2 bases, with 10 bases sitting between them. CDR3 in DNA: TGTGCCAGCATCGGACAGTCCACAGATACGCAGTATTTT. Translating it yields CASIGQSTDTQYF.

This clone was picked up a small number of times. This rearrangement joins TRBV7-2 to TRBJ2-1, with D possibly being TRBD1 (5 bases). CDR1 is SGHTA, CDR2 FQGNSA, per germline. V was trimmed by 1 base and J by 8 bases, leaving 12 bases between them. The CDR3 has 14 amino acids. DNA of the CDR3: TGTGCCAGCAGCTTAGGCAGAAGGGGCGATGAGCAGTTCTTC. Amino acid sequence: CASSLGRRGDEQFF.

This clone has more than one count but fewer than ten. V and J are TRBV5-8 and TRBJ2-1; 8 bases match TRBD2. This CDR3 region has 16 residues. The germline V gene encodes CDR1 SGHTS and CDR2 YDEGEE. V trimming: 5 bases; J trimming: 5 bases; junction bases outside the gene matches: 12. The CDR3 DNA sequence: TGTGCCAGCAGTCGGGGGACTAGGGTAAGCGACAATGAGCAGTTCTTC. Protein product: CASSRGTRVSDNEQFF.

The chain carries TRBV7-9 and TRBJ2-2; D uncertain. The V gene lost 4 bases and the J gene lost 0 bases, with 3 bases spanning the gap. The CDR3 sequence is 13 residues long. Germline loops: CDR1 SEHNR, CDR2 FQNEAQ (reference sequence). The DNA of the CDR3 is TGTGCCAGCAGCTATACGAACACCGGGGAGCTGTTTTTT. The encoded protein is CASSYTNTGELFF.

The DNA for the CDR3 is TGTGCCAGCAGCTCGGGGATCGGAGAGACCCAGTACTTC. Its translation is CASSSGIGETQYF. The genes are TRBV7-2 and TRBJ2-5, with a tentative D call TRBD2 (5 bases). Per germline, CDR1 SGHTA and CDR2 FQGNSA. The CDR3 is 13 amino acids. V was clipped by 4 bases and J by 4 bases, with 10 bases between them.

The genes are TRBV5-6 and TRBJ2-1; D may be TRBD1 (5 bases). Trimming removed 4 bases from V and 3 bases from J, with 11 bases in between. This CDR3 spans 14 amino acids. Per germline, CDR1 SGHDT and CDR2 YYEEEE. The CDR3 region is CASSGMGRYNEQFF. The CDR3 DNA is TGTGCCAGCAGCGGAATGGGGCGCTACAATGAGCAGTTCTTC. Looking up the rest from reference TRBV5-6 and TRBJ2-1 gives the full variable domain: DAGVTQSPTHLIKTRGQQVTLRCSPKSGHDTVSWYQQALGQGPQFIFQYYEEEERQRGNFPDRFSGHQFPNYSSELNVNALLLGDSALYLCASSGMGRYNEQFFGPGTRLTVL.

The rearrangement uses TRBV5-4 and TRBJ1-2, with 7 bases aligning to TRBD1. The V segment lost 4 bases and the J segment 4 bases; nucleotides outside the gene matches: 7. Germline CDR1 and CDR2: SGHNT and YYREEE (reference sequence). The CDR3 is 14 residues long. The CDR3 here is CASSAPTGTYGYTF. The CDR3 bases are TGTGCCAGCAGCGCCCCGACAGGGACCTATGGCTACACCTTC. Looking up the rest from reference TRBV5-4 and TRBJ1-2 gives the full variable domain: ETGVTQSPTHLIKTRGQQVTLRCSSQSGHNTVSWYQQALGQGPQFIFQYYREEENGRGNFPPRFSGLQFPNYSSELNVNALELDDSALYLCASSAPTGTYGYTFGSGTRLTVV.

The V call is TRBV6-4, the J call TRBJ2-1; 10 bases are a match to TRBD2. Germline trimming cut 4 bases from V and 7 bases from J; bases unmatched to any gene: 7. Germline V lookup: CDR1 MRHNA, CDR2 SNTAGT. The CDR3 is 15 amino acids. The CDR3 protein is CASSALAGAGNEQFF. CDR3 DNA: TGTGCCAGCAGTGCCCTAGCGGGAGCTGGGAATGAGCAGTTCTTC.

The rearrangement uses TRBV2 and TRBJ2-1; TRBD2 agrees at 14 bases. The CDR3 totals 16 residues. Unmatched junction bases numbered 2, after V lost 1 base and J lost 6 bases. In germline, CDR1 is SNHLY, CDR2 FYNNEI. The CDR3 region has the DNA TGTGCCAGCAGTGAAGGGGGACTAGCGGGAGTCAATGAGCAGTTCTTC. This sequence encodes CASSEGGLAGVNEQFF.

J is TRBJ2-1 and V is TRBV6-2 or TRBV6-3; TRBD2 matches at 8 bases. V trimming: 5 bases; J trimming: 1 base; junction bases outside the gene matches: 19. CDR3 length: 20 residues. CDR1 is MNHEY, CDR2 SVGEGT, per germline. The CDR3 protein is CASSPGLGTSPVLSYNEQFF. DNA of the CDR3: TGTGCCAGCAGTCCCGGGTTGGGGACTAGTCCAGTTCTTTCCTACAATGAGCAGTTCTTC.

On this clone itself: The same CDR3 also results from other DNA sequences found in this sample. The CDR3 DNA reads TGCAGTGCTAGACAGGGCTATGGCTACACCTTC. Its protein is CSARQGYGYTF. The chain has TRBV20-1 and TRBJ1-2, with D tentatively TRBD1 (5 bases). This CDR3 comprises 11 residues. Trimming took off 2 bases at V and 4 bases at J, with 5 bases between the two ends. In germline, CDR1 is DFQATT, CDR2 SNEGSKA (reference sequence).